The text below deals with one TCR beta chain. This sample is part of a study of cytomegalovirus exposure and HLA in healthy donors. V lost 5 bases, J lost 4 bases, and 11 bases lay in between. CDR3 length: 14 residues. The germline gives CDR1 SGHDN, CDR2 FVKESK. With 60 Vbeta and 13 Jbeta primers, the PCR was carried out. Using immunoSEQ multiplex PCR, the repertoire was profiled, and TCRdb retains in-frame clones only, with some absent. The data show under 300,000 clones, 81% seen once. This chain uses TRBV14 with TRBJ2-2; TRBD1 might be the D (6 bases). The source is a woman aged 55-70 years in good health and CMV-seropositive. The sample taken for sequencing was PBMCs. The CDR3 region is CASSYRAGTGELFF. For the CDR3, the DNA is TGTGCCAGCAGCTACAGGGCTGGCACCGGGGAGCTGTTTTTT.